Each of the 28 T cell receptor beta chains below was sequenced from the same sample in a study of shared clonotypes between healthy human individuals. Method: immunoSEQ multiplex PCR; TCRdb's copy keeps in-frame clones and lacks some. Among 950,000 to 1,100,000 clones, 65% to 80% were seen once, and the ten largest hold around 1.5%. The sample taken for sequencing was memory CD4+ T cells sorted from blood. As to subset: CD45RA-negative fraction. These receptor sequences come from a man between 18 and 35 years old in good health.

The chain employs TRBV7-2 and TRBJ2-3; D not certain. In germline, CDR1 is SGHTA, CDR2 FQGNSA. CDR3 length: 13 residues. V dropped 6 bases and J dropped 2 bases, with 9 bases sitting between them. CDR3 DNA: TGTGCCAGCAGGACCGTCCCCACAGATACGCAGTATTTT. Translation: CASRTVPTDTQYF.

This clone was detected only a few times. CDR3 DNA sequence: TGTGCCAGCAGCCCAAAGGCTGGGACTCAAGGCTACACCTTC. Amino acids: CASSPKAGTQGYTF. The rearrangement uses TRBV7-9 and TRBJ1-2, with D tentatively TRBD1 (5 bases). CDR1 SEHNR and CDR2 FQNEAQ come from the germline V gene (reference sequence). The V and J ends lost 5 bases and 8 bases respectively, with 18 bases between them. CDR3 length: 14 amino acids.

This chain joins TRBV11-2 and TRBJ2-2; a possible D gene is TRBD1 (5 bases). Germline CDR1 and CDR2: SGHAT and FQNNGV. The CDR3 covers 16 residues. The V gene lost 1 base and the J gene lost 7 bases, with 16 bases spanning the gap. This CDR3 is CASSLGPGNNNGELFF. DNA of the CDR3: TGTGCCAGCAGCTTAGGCCCAGGGAACAATAACGGGGAGCTGTTTTTT.

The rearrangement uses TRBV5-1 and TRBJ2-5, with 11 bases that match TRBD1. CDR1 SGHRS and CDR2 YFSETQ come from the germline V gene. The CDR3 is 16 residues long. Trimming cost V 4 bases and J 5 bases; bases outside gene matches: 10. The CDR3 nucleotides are TGCGCCAGCAGCGGCTACGGACAGGGGGCATGGGAGACCCAGTACTTC. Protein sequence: CASSGYGQGAWETQYF.

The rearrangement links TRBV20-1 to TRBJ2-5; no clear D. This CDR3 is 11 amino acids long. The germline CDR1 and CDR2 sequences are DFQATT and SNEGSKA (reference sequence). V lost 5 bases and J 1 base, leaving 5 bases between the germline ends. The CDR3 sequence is CSAVFQETQYF. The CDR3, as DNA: TGCAGTGCTGTATTCCAAGAGACCCAGTACTTC.

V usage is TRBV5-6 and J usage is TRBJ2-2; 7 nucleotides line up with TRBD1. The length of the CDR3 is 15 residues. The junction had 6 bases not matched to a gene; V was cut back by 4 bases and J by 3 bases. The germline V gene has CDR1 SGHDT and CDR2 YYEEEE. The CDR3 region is CASSHRGGHTGELFF. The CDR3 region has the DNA TGTGCCAGCAGCCACAGGGGCGGGCACACCGGGGAGCTGTTTTTT.

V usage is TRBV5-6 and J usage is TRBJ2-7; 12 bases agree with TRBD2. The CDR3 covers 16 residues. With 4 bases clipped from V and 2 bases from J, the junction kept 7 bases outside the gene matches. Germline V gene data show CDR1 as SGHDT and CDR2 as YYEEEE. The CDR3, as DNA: TGTGCCAGCAGCCGTACGACTAGCGGGAGAACCTACGAGCAGTACTTC. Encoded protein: CASSRTTSGRTYEQYF.

CDR3 protein: CASTLSTGYTDTQYF. The CDR3, as DNA: TGTGCCAGCACCCTCTCGACAGGCTACACAGATACGCAGTATTTT. V is TRBV6-1 and J is TRBJ2-3; D possibly corresponds to TRBD1 (6 bases). CDR1 is MNHNS and CDR2 is SASEGT in the germline V gene. The CDR3 totals 15 residues. The V gene lost 7 bases and the J gene lost 2 bases, with 16 bases spanning the gap.

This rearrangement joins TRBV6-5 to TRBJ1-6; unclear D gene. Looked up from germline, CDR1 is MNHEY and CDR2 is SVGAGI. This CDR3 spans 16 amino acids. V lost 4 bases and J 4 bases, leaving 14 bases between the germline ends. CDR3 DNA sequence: TGTGCCAGCAGTTTCCATCGAAGGGCGTATAATTCACCCCTCCACTTT. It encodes CASSFHRRAYNSPLHF.

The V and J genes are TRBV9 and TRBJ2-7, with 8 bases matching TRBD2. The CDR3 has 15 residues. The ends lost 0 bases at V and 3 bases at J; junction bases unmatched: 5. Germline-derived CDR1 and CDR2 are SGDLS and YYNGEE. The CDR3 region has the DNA TGTGCCAGCAGCGTAGATAGCGGGACCTTCTACGAGCAGTACTTC. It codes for CASSVDSGTFYEQYF.

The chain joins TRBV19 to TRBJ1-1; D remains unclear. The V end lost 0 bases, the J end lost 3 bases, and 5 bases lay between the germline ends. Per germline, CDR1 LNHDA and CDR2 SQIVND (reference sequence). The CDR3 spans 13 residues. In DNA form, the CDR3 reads TGTGCCAGTAGTATAGATTACCACACTGAAGCTTTCTTT. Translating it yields CASSIDYHTEAFF.

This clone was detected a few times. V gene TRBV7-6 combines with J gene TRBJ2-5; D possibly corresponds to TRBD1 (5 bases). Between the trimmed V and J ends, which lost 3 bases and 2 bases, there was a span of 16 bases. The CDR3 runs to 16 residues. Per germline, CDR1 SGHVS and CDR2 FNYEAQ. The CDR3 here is CASSLSPLTGQETQYF. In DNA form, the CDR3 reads TGTGCCAGCAGCTTGAGTCCGTTAACAGGTCAAGAGACCCAGTACTTC.

Here the CDR3 reads CASSPWASGSTSTDTQYF. The CDR3 region has the DNA TGTGCCAGCTCACCATGGGCTAGCGGGAGTACTAGCACAGATACGCAGTATTTT. The rearrangement uses TRBV18 and TRBJ2-3; the match to TRBD2 covers 10 bases. There are 18 residues in the CDR3. V trimming: 2 bases; J trimming: 0 bases; junction bases outside the gene matches: 8. Germline CDR1 KGHSH, CDR2 LQKENI.

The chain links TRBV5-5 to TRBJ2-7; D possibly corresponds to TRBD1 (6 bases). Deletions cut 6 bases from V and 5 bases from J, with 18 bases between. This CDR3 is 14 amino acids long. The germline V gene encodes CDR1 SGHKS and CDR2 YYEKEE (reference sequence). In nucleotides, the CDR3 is TGTGCCAGCACCTCACCCAGGGGTCCCCACGAGCAGTACTTC. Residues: CASTSPRGPHEQYF. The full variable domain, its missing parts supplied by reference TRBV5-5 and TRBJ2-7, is DAGVTQSPTHLIKTRGQQVTLRCSPISGHKSVSWYQQVLGQGPQFIFQYYEKEERGRGNFPDRFSARQFPNYSSELNVNALLLGDSALYLCASTSPRGPHEQYFGPGTRLTVT.

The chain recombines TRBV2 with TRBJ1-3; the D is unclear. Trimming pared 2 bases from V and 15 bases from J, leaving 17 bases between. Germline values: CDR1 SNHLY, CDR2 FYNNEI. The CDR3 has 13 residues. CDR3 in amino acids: CASSEISSGLRYF. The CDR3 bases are TGTGCCAGCAGTGAAATCTCGTCCGGTTTAAGATATTTT.

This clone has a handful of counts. The CDR3 protein is CASSVLASREQYF. DNA for the CDR3: TGTGCCAGCAGTGTATTGGCGTCCCGCGAGCAGTACTTC. V usage is TRBV2 and J usage is TRBJ2-5; D unclear. The J call may be incorrect, as the DNA end agrees better with TRBJ2-7. The CDR3 length is 13 residues. CDR1 is SNHLY, CDR2 FYNNEI, per germline.

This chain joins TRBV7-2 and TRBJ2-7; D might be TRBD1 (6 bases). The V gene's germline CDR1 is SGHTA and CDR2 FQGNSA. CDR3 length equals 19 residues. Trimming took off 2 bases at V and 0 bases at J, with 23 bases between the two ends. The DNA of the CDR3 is TGTGCCAGCAGCTTACTAGGTTGGGCACAGGGCGTTTTCTCCTACGAGCAGTACTTC. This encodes CASSLLGWAQGVFSYEQYF.

This chain's CDR3 is CASNPLTDLNTEAFF. CDR3 nucleotide sequence: TGCGCCAGCAACCCCCTTACAGACCTGAACACTGAAGCTTTCTTT. V and J are TRBV5-1 and TRBJ1-1; D unclear. The germline V gene encodes CDR1 SGHRS and CDR2 YFSETQ. The CDR3 covers 15 residues. V lost 6 bases, J lost 0 bases, and 15 bases lay in between.

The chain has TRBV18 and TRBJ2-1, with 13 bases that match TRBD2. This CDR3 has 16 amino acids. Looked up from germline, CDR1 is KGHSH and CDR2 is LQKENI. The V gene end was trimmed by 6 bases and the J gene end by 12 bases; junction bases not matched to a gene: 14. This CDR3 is CASSRGLAGVEGGQFF. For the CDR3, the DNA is TGTGCCAGCTCCCGCGGACTAGCGGGAGTAGAGGGCGGGCAGTTCTTC. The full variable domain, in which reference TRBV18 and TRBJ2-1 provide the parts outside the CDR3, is NAGVMQNPRHLVRRRGQEARLRCSPMKGHSHVYWYRQLPEEGLKFMVYLQKENIIDESGMPKERFSAEFPKEGPSILRIQQVVRGDSAAYFCASSRGLAGVEGGQFFGPGTRLTVL.

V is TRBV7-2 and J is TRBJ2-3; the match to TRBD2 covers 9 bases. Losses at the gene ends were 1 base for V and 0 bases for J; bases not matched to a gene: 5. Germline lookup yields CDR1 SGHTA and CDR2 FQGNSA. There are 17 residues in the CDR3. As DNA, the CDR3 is TGTGCCAGCAGCTTAGGAAGGCGGGGGGGGAGCACAGATACGCAGTATTTT. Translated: CASSLGRRGGSTDTQYF.

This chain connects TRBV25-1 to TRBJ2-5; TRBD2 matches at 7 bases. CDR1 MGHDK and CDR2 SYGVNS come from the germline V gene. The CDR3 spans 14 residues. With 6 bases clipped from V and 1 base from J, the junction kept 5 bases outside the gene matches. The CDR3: CASRGGKGQETQYF. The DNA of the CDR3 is TGTGCCAGCAGGGGGGGGAAGGGCCAAGAGACCCAGTACTTC. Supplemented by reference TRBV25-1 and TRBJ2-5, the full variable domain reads EADIYQTPRYLVIGTGKKITLECSQTMGHDKMYWYQQDPGMELHLIHYSYGVNSTEKGDLSSESTVSRIRTEHFPLTLESARPSHTSQYLCASRGGKGQETQYFGPGTRLLVL.

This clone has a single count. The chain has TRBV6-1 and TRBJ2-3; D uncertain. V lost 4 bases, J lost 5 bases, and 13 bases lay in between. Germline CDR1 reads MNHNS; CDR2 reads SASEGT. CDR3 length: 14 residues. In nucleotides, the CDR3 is TGTGCCAGCAGTGTCGGGCATACTGTAGATACGCAGTATTTT. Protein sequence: CASSVGHTVDTQYF.

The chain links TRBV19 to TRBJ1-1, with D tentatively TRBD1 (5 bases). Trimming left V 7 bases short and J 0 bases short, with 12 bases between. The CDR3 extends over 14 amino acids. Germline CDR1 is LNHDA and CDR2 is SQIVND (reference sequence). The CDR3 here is CASTPWGLNTEAFF. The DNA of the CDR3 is TGTGCCAGTACCCCCTGGGGGTTGAACACTGAAGCTTTCTTT. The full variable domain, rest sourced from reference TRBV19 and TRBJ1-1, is DGGITQSPKYLFRKEGQNVTLSCEQNLNHDAMYWYRQDPGQGLRLIYYSQIVNDFQKGDIAEGYSVSREKKESFPLTVTSAQKNPTAFYLCASTPWGLNTEAFFGQGTRLTVV.

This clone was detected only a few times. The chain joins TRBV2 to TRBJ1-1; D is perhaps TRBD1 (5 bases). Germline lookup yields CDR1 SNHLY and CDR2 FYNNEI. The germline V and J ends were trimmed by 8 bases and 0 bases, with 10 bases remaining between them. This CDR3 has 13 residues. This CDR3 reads CASGRGLNTEAFF. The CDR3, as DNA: TGTGCCAGCGGGAGGGGACTGAACACTGAAGCTTTCTTT.

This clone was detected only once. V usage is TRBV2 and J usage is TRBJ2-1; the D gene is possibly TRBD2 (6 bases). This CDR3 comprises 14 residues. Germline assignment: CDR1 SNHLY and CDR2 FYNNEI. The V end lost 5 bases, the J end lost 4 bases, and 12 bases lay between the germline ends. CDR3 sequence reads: CASSPASVYNEQFF. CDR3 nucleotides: TGTGCCAGCAGTCCGGCTAGCGTATACAATGAGCAGTTCTTC.

CDR3 DNA sequence: TGTGCCAGCAGCCGCGGACTGGCAGCCGAGACCCAGTACTTC. This gives the protein CASSRGLAAETQYF. The V call is TRBV6-5, the J call TRBJ2-5, with D perhaps TRBD2 (5 bases). Germline V gene lookup returns CDR1 MNHEY and CDR2 SVGAGI. This CDR3 comprises 14 residues. V lost 6 bases to trimming and J lost 5 bases, with 16 bases between them.

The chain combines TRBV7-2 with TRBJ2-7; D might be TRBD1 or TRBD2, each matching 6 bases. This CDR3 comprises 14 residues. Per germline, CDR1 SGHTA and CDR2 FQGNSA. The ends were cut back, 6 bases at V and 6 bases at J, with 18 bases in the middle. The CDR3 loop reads CASSDRGGLGEQYF. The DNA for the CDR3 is TGTGCCAGCAGTGACCGAGGGGGGCTGGGCGAGCAGTACTTC.

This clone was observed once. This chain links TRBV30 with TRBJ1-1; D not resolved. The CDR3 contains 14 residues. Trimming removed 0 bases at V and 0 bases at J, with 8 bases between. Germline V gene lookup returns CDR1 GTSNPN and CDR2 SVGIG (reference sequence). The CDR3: CAWSVSLMNTEAFF. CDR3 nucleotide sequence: TGTGCCTGGAGTGTATCGCTCATGAACACTGAAGCTTTCTTT.